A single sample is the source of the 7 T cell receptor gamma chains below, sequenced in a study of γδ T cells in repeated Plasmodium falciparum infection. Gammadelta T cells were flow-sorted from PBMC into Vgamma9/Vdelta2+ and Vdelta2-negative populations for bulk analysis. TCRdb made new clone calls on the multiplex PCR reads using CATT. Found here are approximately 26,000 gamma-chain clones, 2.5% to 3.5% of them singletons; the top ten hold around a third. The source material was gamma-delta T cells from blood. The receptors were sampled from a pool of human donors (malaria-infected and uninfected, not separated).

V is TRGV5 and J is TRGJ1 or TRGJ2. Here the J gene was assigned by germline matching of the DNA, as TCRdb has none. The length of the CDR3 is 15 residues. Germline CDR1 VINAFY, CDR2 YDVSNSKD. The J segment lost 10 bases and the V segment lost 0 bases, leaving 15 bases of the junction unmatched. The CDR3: CATWDRRGGLLKKLF. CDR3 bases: TGTGCCACCTGGGACAGGCGGGGGGGCTTATTAAAGAAACTCTTT.

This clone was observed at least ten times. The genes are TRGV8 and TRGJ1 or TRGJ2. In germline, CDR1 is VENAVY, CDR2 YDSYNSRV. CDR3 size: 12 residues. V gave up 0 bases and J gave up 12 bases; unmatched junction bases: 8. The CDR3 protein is CATWDRPCRKLF. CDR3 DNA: TGTGCCACCTGGGATAGGCCCTGCAGGAAACTCTTT.

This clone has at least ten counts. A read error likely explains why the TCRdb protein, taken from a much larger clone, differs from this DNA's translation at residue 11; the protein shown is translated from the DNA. The CDR3 loop reads CALWKGQELGQKIKVF. The CDR3 nucleotides read TGTGCCTTGTGGAAAGGTCAAGAGTTGGGCCAAAAAATCAAGGTATTT. V usage is TRGV9 and J usage is TRGJP. Germline V gives CDR1 GITISATS, CDR2 ISYDGTV (reference sequence). The length of the CDR3 is 16 residues.

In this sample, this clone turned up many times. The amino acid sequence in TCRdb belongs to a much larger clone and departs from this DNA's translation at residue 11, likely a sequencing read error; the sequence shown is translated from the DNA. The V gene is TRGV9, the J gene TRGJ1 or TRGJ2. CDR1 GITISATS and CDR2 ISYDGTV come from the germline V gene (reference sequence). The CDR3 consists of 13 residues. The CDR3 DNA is TGTGCCTTGTGGGAGCCTATCGGGAATAAGGAACTCTTT. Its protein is CALWEPIGNKELF.

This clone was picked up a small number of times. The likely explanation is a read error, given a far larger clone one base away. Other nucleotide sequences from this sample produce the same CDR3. This chain's CDR3 is CALWEVLQSIGIYYKKLF. DNA for the CDR3: TGTGCCTTATGGGAGGTGCTCCAAAGTATTGGGATTTATTATAAGAAACTCTTT. The genes are TRGV9 and TRGJ1 or TRGJ2. The J gene, left out of TCRdb, was set here by checking the DNA against germline. Germline CDR1 and CDR2: GITISATS and ISYDGTV (reference sequence). The CDR3 contains 18 residues.

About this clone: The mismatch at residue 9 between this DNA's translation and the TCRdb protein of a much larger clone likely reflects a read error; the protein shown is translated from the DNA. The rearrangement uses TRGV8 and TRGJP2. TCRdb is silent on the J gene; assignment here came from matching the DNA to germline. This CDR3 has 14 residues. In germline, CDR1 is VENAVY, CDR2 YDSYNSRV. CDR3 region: CATWDRSSGWIKTF. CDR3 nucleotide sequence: TGTGCCACCTGGGATAGAAGTAGTGGTTGGATCAAGACGTTT.

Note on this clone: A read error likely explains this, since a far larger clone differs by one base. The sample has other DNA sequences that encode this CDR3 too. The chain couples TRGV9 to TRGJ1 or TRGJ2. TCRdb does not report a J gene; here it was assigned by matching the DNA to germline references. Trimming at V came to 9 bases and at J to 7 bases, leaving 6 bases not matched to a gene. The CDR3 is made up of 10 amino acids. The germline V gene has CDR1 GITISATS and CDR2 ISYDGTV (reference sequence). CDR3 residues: CALVYYKKLF. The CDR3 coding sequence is TGTGCCTTGGTTTACTATAAGAAACTCTTT.